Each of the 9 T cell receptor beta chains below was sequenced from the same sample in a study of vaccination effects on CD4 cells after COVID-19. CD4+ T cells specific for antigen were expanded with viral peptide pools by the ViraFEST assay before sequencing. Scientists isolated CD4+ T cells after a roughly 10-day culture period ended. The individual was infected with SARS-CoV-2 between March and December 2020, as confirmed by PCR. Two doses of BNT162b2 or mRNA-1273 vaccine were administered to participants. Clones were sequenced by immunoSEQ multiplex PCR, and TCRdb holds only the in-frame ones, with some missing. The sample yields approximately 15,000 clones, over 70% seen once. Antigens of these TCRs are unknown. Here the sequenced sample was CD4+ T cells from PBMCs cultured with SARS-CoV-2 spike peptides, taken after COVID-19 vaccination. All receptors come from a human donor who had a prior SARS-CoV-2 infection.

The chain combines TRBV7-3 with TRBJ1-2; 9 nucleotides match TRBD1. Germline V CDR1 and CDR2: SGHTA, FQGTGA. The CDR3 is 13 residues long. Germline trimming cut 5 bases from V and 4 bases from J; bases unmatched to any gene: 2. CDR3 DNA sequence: TGTGCCAGCAGCCTGACAGGGGGCTATGGCTACACCTTC. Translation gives CASSLTGGYGYTF.

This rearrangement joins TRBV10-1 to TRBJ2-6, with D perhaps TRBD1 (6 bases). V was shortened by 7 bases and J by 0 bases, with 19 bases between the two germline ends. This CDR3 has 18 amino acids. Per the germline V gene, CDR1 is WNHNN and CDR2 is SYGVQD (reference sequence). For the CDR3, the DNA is TGCGCCAGCACGCGACGGACAGTGAGTCACTCTGGGGCCAACGTCCTGACTTTC. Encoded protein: CASTRRTVSHSGANVLTF.

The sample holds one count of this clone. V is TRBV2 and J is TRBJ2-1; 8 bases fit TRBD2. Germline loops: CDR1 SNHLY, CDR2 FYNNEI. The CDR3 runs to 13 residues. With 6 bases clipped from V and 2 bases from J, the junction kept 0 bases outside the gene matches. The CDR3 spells CASRAGAYNEQFF. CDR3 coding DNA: TGTGCCAGCAGAGCGGGGGCCTACAATGAGCAGTTCTTC.

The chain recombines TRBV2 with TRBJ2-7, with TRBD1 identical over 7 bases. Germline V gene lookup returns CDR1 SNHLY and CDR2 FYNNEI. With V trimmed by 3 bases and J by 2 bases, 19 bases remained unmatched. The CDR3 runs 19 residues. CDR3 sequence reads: CASSDYPPRGSTLPYEQYF. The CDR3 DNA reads TGTGCCAGCAGTGATTATCCCCCCAGGGGGTCAACGTTACCCTACGAGCAGTACTTC.

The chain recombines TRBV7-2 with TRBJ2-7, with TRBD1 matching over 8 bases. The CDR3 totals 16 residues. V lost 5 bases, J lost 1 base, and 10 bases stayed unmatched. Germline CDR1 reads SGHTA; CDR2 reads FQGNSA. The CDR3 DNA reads TGTGCCAGCAGCCCAGCTGGGACAGGATTTTCCTACGAGCAGTACTTC. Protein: CASSPAGTGFSYEQYF.

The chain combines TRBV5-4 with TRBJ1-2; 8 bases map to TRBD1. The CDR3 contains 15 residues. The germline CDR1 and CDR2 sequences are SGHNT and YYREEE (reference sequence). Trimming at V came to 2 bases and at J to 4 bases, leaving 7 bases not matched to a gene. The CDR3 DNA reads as TGTGCCAGCAGCTTAGACAGGGGTTCAGGCTATGGCTACACCTTC. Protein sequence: CASSLDRGSGYGYTF.

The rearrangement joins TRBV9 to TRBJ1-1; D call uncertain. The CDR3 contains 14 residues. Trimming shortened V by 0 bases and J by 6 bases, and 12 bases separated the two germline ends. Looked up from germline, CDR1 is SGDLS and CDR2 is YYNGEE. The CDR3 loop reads CASSVGGTVAEAFF. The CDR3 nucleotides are TGTGCCAGCAGCGTAGGGGGAACTGTGGCTGAAGCTTTCTTT.

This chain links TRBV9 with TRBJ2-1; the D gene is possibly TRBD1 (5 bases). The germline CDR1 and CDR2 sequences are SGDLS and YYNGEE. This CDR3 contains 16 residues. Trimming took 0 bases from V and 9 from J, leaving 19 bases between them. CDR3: CASSVAESLFQGEQFF. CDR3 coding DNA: TGTGCCAGCAGCGTAGCTGAGTCCCTCTTCCAGGGTGAGCAGTTCTTC. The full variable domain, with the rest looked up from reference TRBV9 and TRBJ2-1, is DSGVTQTPKHLITATGQRVTLRCSPRSGDLSVYWYQQSLDQGLQFLIQYYNGEERAKGNILERFSAQQFPDLHSELNLSSLELGDSALYFCASSVAESLFQGEQFFGPGTRLTVL.

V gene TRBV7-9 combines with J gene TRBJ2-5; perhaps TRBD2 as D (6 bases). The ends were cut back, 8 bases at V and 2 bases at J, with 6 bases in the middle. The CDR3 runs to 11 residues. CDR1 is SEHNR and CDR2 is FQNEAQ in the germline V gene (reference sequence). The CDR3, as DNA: TGTGCCAGCGGAGGGCAAGAGACCCAGTACTTC. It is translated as CASGGQETQYF.